These 5 T cell receptor beta chains share one sample of origin, sequenced in a study of blood T cell repertoires in COVID-19. Profiled with immunoSEQ multiplex PCR; TCRdb holds only in-frame clones, not every one. Of 88,000 or so clones listed, about 88% are singletons. Sequencing used peripheral blood. Receptors originate from a man aged 55 to 69 with acute or convalescent COVID-19.

The rearrangement uses TRBV6-6 and TRBJ1-2; 9 positions agree with TRBD1. The CDR3 totals 15 residues. J lost 4 bases, V lost 2 bases, and 5 bases had no gene match. Germline V gene lookup returns CDR1 MNHNY and CDR2 SVGAGI (reference sequence). CDR3 bases: TGTGCCAGCAGTTACGTTGCGGACAGGGGCTATGGCTACACCTTC. Amino acids: CASSYVADRGYGYTF.

The V and J genes are TRBV7-2 and TRBJ2-4; D perhaps matches TRBD2 (6 bases). Per the germline V gene, CDR1 is SGHTA and CDR2 is FQGNSA. This CDR3 comprises 14 residues. V was pared by 7 bases and J by 1 base, with 11 bases between. The CDR3 reads CASTSGGAKNIQYF. DNA of the CDR3: TGTGCCAGCACCAGTGGGGGGGCCAAAAACATTCAGTACTTC. The full variable domain, rest sourced from reference TRBV7-2 and TRBJ2-4, is GAGVSQSPSNKVTEKGKDVELRCDPISGHTALYWYRQSLGQGLEFLIYFQGNSAPDKSGLPSDRFSAERTGGSVSTLTIQRTQQEDSAVYLCASTSGGAKNIQYFGAGTRLSVL.

J is TRBJ1-5 and V is TRBV6-1, with D hard to call. Germline V gene data show CDR1 as MNHNS and CDR2 as SASEGT. V lost 2 bases and J lost 3, with 11 bases in between. The CDR3 is 15 amino acids. CDR3 bases: TGTGCCAGCAGTGAATCCATTTTCAACAATCAGCCCCAGCATTTT. Its translation: CASSESIFNNQPQHF.

In this sample, this clone turned up once. The V and J genes are TRBV27 and TRBJ2-2, with TRBD1 as a possible D gene (5 bases). Per the germline V gene, CDR1 is MNHEY and CDR2 is SMNVEV (reference sequence). The CDR3 is 16 amino acids. Trimming removed 2 bases at V and 2 bases at J, with 12 bases between. This chain's CDR3 is CASSLTGADNTGELFF. CDR3 nucleotides: TGTGCCAGCAGTTTAACTGGGGCAGACAACACCGGGGAGCTGTTTTTT.

This clone occurred once. The V gene is TRBV19, the J gene TRBJ2-3; 11 nucleotides align to TRBD2. J was trimmed by 2 bases and V by 1 base; bases with no gene match: 8. The CDR3 contains 18 residues. Germline V gene lookup returns CDR1 LNHDA and CDR2 SQIVND (reference sequence). CDR3 sequence reads: CASSIGLAGGGTTDTQYF. The CDR3 DNA reads TGTGCCAGTAGTATAGGGCTAGCGGGAGGAGGGACCACAGATACGCAGTATTTT.